This T cell receptor beta chain was obtained from a study of post-analysis software for immune sequencing data. At the level of the study: Disease trajectories encompassed relapsing-remitting, secondary progressive and progressive-relapsing multiple sclerosis.

cDNA libraries of TCR beta carried unique molecular identifiers. Via MiXCR, TCRdb re-called the PCR reads, giving one row per CDR3 protein. The sample lists some 260,000 distinct CDR3 sequences, 36% seen once, with 4% to 6% in the top ten. This clonotype was seen many times. Its matching antigen is unknown. Findings of the study overall: The five TRBV segments detected at higher frequency in patients than in controls included TRBV5-6, TRBV5-1 and TRBV20-1.

Germline V gives CDR1 SGHRS, CDR2 YFSETQ. The ends were cut back, 4 bases at V and 1 base at J, with 13 bases in the middle. This CDR3 is 15 amino acids long. Sequenced input: blood. The chain joins TRBV5-1 to TRBJ2-3, with D tentatively TRBD2 (6 bases). The TCR sequence derives from a girl aged 5 to 17 with multiple sclerosis. The CDR3 here is CASSRARGGTDTQYF. The CDR3 nucleotides are TGCGCCAGCAGCAGGGCGCGGGGCGGCACAGATACGCAGTATTTT.